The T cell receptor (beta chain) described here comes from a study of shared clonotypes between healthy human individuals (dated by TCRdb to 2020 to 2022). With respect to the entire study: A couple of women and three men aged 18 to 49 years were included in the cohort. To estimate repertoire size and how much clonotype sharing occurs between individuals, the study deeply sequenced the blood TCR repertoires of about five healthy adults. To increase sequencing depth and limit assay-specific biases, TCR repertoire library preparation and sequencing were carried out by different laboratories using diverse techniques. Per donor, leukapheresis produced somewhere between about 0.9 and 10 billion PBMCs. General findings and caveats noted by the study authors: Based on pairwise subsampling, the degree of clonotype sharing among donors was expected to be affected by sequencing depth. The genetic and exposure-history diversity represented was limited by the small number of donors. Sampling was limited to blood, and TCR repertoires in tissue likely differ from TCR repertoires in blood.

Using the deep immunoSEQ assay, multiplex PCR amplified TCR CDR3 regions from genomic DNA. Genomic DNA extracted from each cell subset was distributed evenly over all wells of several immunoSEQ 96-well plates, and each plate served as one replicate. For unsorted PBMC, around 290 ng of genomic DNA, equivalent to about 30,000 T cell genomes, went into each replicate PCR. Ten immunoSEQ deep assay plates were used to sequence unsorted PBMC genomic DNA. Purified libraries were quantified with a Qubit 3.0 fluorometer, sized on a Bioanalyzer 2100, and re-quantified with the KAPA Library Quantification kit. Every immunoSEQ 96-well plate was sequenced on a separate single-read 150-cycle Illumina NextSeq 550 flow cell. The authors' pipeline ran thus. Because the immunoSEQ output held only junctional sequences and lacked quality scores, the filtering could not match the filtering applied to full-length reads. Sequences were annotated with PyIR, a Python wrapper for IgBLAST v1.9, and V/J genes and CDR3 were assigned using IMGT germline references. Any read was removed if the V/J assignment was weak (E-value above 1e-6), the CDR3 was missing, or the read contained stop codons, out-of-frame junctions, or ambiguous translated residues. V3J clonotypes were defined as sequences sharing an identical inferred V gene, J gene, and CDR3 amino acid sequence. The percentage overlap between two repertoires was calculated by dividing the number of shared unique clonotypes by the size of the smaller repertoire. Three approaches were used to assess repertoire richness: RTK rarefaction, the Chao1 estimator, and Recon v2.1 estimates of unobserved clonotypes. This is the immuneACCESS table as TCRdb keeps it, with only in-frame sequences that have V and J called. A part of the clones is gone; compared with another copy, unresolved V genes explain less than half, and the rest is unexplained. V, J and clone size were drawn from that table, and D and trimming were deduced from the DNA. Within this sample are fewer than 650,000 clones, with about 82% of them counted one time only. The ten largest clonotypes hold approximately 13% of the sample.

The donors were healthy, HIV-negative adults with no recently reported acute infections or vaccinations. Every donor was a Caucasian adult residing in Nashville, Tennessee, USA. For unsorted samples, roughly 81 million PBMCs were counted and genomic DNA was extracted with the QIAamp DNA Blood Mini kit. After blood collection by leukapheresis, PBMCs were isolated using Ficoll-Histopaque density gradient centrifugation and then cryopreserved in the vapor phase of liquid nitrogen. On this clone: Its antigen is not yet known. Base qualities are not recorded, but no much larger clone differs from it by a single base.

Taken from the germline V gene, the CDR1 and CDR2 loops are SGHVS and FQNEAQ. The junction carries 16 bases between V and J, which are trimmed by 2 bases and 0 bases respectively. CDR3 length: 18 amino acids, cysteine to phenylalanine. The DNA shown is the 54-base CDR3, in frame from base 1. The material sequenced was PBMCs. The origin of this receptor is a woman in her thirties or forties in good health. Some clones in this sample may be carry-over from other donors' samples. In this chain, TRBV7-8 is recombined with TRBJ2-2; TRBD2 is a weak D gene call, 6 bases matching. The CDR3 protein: CASSLFVRAGPNTGELFF. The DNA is TGTGCCAGCAGCTTATTCGTGAGGGCGGGGCCGAACACCGGGGAGCTGTTTTTT.